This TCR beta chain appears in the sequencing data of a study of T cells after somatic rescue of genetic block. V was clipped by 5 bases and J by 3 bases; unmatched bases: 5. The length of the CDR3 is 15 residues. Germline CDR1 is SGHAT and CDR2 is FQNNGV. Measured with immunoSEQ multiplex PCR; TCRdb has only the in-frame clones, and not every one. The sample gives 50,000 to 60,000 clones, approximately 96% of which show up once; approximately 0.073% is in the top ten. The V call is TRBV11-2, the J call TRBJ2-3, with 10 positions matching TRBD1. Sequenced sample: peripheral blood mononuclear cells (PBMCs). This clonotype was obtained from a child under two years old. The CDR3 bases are TGTGCCAGCAGCCCCCGGGACAGGGGAACAGATACGCAGTATTTT. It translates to CASSPRDRGTDTQYF. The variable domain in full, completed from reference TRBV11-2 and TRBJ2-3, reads EAGVAQSPRYKIIEKRQSVAFWCNPISGHATLYWYQQILGQGPKLLIQFQNNGVVDDSQLPKDRFSAERLKGVDSTLKIQPAKLEDSAVYLCASSPRDRGTDTQYFGPGTRLTVL.